These 12 T cell receptor beta chains were all obtained from the same sample, sequenced in a study of response to subunit inactivated influenza vaccine. TCRdb itself ran the RT-PCR reads through MiXCR, one entry per CDR3 protein. Among just under 550,000 distinct CDR3 sequences listed, 20% to 25% were seen once. The sample also formed part of further work on T cells expressing NK-cell markers. That work contributes: TCR beta cDNA was made by 5'RACE template switching with UMIs.

Sequencing was performed on CD4+ T cells sorted from PBMCs, taken approximately 12 days after vaccination. The receptors were sampled from a man between 50 and 59 years old who received an inactivated influenza vaccine.

Only a few counts were recorded for this clonotype. The V call is TRBV2, the J call TRBJ1-2; TRBD1 agrees at 9 bases. The CDR3 has 14 amino acids. V shed 4 bases, J shed 4 bases, and the junction held 4 bases outside the gene matches. CDR1 and CDR2 (germline): SNHLY, FYNNEI. The CDR3 reads CASSVEQGAYGYTF. CDR3 DNA: TGTGCCAGCAGTGTCGAACAGGGGGCCTATGGCTACACCTTC.

J is TRBJ1-1 and V is TRBV7-9, with 7 bases lining up with TRBD1. This CDR3 comprises 16 residues. CDR1 is SEHNR, CDR2 FQNEAQ, per germline (reference sequence). Trimming at V came to 5 bases and at J to 2 bases, leaving 11 bases not matched to a gene. CDR3: CASSARGGGTNTEAFF. CDR3 nucleotide sequence: TGTGCCAGCAGCGCCAGGGGGGGAGGGACAAACACTGAAGCTTTCTTT.

This clonotype has only a few counts. The rearrangement joins TRBV6-2 or TRBV6-3 to TRBJ2-2; TRBD1 agrees at 7 bases. The CDR3 runs to 14 residues. Germline V gene sequence: CDR1 MNHEY, CDR2 SVGEGT. Unmatched junction bases numbered 3, after V lost 7 bases and J lost 1 base. CDR3 in amino acids: CASNQGVNTGELFF. As DNA, the CDR3 is TGTGCCAGCAACCAGGGGGTGAACACCGGGGAGCTGTTTTTT.

This clonotype was seen only once. The junction differs from germline at one of its ends, possibly a read error. The V gene is TRBV3-1, the J gene TRBJ2-3; unclear D gene. This CDR3 region has 11 residues. Germline V gives CDR1 LGHDT, CDR2 YNNKEL (reference sequence). The CDR3 DNA follows: TGTGCCAGCAGTCAACATGCTACGCATTATTTT. This codes for CASSQHATHYF.

In its sample, this clonotype was seen a few times. The J gene is TRBJ2-5, the V gene TRBV6-2 or TRBV6-3, with 7 bases matching TRBD1. Per the germline V gene, CDR1 is MNHEY and CDR2 is SVGEGT. The CDR3 is 13 residues long. The junction had 6 bases not matched to a gene; V was cut back by 7 bases and J by 4 bases. This CDR3 reads CASTGQVGETQYF. In nucleotides, the CDR3 is TGTGCCAGCACTGGACAGGTCGGAGAGACCCAGTACTTC.

This clonotype was seen only a few times. The J gene is TRBJ2-1, the V gene TRBV6-6; tentative D call: TRBD1 (6 bases). The CDR3 extends over 13 amino acids. V was cut by 6 bases and J by 7 bases, with 13 bases left in between. Germline V gene sequence: CDR1 MNHNY, CDR2 SVGAGI (reference sequence). The CDR3 DNA reads TGTGCCAGCAGGGATCCAGGGGAAAATGAGCAGTTCTTC. Amino acid sequence: CASRDPGENEQFF.

J is TRBJ1-2 and V is TRBV5-5, with a weak D call TRBD1 (5 bases). Germline CDR1 reads SGHKS; CDR2 reads YYEKEE (reference sequence). The CDR3 sequence is 14 residues long. Trimming took 0 bases from V and 5 from J, leaving 11 bases between them. The CDR3 sequence is CASSLGQNPYGYTF. In DNA, the CDR3 is TGTGCCAGCAGCTTGGGACAGAACCCTTATGGCTACACCTTC.

CDR3 DNA sequence: TGTGCCAGCACACTAGGGACGAACTGGTACAATGAGCAGTTCTTC. Its protein is CASTLGTNWYNEQFF. J is TRBJ2-1 and V is TRBV6-1; D is perhaps TRBD1 or TRBD2 (5 bases each). V was trimmed by 7 bases and J by 4 bases, leaving 17 bases between them. The CDR3 extends over 15 amino acids. Germline V gene data show CDR1 as MNHNS and CDR2 as SASEGT.

This chain uses TRBV4-1 with TRBJ2-3; D is unclear. Germline CDR1 reads MGHRA; CDR2 reads YSYEKL. Trimming removed 0 bases at V and 2 bases at J, with 9 bases between. The CDR3 spans 15 residues. The CDR3 protein is CASSQEGTVTDTQYF. The CDR3 DNA reads as TGCGCCAGCAGCCAAGAGGGTACGGTCACAGATACGCAGTATTTT.

This chain uses TRBV11-2 with TRBJ2-1; 10 bases agree with TRBD2. The CDR3 covers 18 residues. The ends lost 0 bases at V and 3 bases at J; junction bases unmatched: 8. Per the germline V gene, CDR1 is SGHAT and CDR2 is FQNNGV. The CDR3 sequence is CASSLEDSSGRFYNEQFF. The CDR3 bases are TGTGCCAGCAGCTTAGAGGATAGTAGCGGGAGGTTCTACAATGAGCAGTTCTTC. The full variable domain, in which reference TRBV11-2 and TRBJ2-1 provide the parts outside the CDR3, is EAGVAQSPRYKIIEKRQSVAFWCNPISGHATLYWYQQILGQGPKLLIQFQNNGVVDDSQLPKDRFSAERLKGVDSTLKIQPAKLEDSAVYLCASSLEDSSGRFYNEQFFGPGTRLTVL.

This chain joins TRBV6-1 and TRBJ2-3; 12 nucleotides align to TRBD2. The ends lost 8 bases at V and 3 bases at J; junction bases unmatched: 3. CDR1 and CDR2 (germline): MNHNS, SASEGT. The CDR3 totals 14 residues. In nucleotides, the CDR3 is TGTGCCAGCGGAACTAGCGGGAGGACAGATACGCAGTATTTT. Translating gives CASGTSGRTDTQYF.

The chain has TRBV10-3 and TRBJ2-1; 7 bases are shared with TRBD1. Germline V gives CDR1 ENHRY, CDR2 SYGVKD. The CDR3 loop spans 14 amino acids. The V gene end was trimmed by 7 bases and the J gene end by 10 bases; junction bases not matched to a gene: 13. The CDR3 reads CAITRNHDRDEQFF. The DNA of the CDR3 is TGTGCCATCACCCGAAATCACGACAGGGACGAGCAGTTCTTC.